This T cell receptor (beta chain) emerged from a study of T cells in Graves' hyperthyroidism and ophthalmopathy. Template material for amplifying TCR beta CDR3 regions consisted of RNA transcripts. HTBI primers drove first-round RT-PCR of the TCR CDR3. TCRdb reprocessed the multiplex PCR reads via MiXCR and lists one record per CDR3 protein. Here the sample spans roughly 300,000 distinct CDR3 sequences, over 15% being singletons. The CDR3 spans 15 residues. CDR1 is SGHNT, CDR2 YYREEE, per germline (reference sequence). V lost 2 bases, J lost 1 base, and 3 bases stayed unmatched. Clinicians diagnosed patients from clinical symptoms, serum thyroxine and TRAb, thyroid ultrasound and orbital computed tomography.

The receptor comes from a woman between 45 and 65 years old with Graves' hyperthyroidism. The sequenced sample consisted of blood. The chain combines TRBV5-4 with TRBJ1-2; TRBD1 matches at 9 bases. The DNA of the CDR3 is TGTGCCAGCAGCTTTATGACAGGGGGTAACTATGGCTACACCTTC. Translated: CASSFMTGGNYGYTF.